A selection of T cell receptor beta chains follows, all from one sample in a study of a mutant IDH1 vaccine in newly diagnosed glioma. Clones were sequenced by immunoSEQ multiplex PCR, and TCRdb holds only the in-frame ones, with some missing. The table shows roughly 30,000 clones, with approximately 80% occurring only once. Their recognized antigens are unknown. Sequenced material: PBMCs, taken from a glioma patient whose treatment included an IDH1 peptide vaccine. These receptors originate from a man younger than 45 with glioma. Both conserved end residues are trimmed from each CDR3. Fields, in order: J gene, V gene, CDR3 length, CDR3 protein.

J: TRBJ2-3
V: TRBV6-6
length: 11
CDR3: ASSLPYADTQY

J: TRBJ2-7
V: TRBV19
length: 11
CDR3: ASSIYGPGEQY

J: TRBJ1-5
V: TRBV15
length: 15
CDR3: ATSPRWLQGGNLAQH

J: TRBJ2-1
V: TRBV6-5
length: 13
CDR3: ASSPGLAGDNEQF

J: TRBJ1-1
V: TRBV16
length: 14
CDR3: ASSSKEGPMNTEAF

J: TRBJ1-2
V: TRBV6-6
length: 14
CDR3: ASTFRQGGWDYGYT

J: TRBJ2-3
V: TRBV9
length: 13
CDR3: ASSVVEGRTDTQY

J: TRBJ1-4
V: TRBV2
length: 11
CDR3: ASGRTVRGKLF

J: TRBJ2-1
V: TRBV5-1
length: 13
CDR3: ASSSGTSGEGEQF

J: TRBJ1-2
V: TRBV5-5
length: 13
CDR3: ASSLYPGTGYGYT

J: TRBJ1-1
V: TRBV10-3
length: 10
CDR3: ASANRNTEAF

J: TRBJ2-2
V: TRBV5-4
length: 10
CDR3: ASSFGGRELF

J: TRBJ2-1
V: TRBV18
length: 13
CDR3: ASSPPGSSYNEQF

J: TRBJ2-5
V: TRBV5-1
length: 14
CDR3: ASSLEKAGGKETQY

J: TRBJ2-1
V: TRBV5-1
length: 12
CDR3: ASALATGLNEQF

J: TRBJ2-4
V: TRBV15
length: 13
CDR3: ATSETSGRGYIQY

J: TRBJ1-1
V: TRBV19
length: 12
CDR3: ASSWDRGNTEAF

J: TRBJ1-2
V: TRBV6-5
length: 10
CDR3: ASSYGAGGYT

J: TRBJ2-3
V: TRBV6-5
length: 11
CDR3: AIRGGSTDTQY

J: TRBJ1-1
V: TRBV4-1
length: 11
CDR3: ASTWDTNTEAF

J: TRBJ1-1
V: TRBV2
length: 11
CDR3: ASSEDLNTEAF

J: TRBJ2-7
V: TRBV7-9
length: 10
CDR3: ASRWDNFEQY

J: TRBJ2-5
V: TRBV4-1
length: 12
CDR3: ASSQVGGGETQY

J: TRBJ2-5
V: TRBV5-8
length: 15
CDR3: ASSVGTSGSRVETQY

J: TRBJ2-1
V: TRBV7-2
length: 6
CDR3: ASSFQF

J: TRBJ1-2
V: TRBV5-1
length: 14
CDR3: ASSLDPHGFFYGYT

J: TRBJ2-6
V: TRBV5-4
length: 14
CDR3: ASSLVRDSGANVLT

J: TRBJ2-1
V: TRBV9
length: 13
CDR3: ASSPSVGSYNEQF

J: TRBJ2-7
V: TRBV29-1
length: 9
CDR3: SVPQGNEQY

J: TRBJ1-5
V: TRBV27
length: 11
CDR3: ASSFRRDQPQH

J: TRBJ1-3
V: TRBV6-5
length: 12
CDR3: ASKGAPGGNTIY

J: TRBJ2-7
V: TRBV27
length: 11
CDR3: ASSSRGIYEQY

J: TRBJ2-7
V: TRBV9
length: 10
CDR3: ASSLAMGEQY

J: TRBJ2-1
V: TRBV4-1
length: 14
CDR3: ASSQPRTGSAGEQF

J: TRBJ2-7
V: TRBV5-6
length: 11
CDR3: ASSLGGTYEQY

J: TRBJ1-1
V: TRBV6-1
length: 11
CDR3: ASSGSLNTEAF

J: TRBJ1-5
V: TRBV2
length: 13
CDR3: ASSEDRGGGQPQH

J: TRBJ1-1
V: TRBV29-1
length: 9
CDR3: SVASNTEAF

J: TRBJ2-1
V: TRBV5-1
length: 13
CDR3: ASSLVPGQSNEQF

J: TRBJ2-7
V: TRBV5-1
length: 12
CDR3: ASSFGQGVYEQY

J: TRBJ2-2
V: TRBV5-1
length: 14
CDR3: ASSLVRAGNTGELF

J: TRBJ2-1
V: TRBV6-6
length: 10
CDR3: ASSYSLAEQF

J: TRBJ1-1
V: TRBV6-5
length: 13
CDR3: ASSYSGGVNTEAF

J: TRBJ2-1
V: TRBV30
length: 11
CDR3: AWEEQGRNEQF

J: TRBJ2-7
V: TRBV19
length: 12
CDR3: ASSSRDRAPEQY

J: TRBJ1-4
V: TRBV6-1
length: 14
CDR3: ASSEPYRAGNEKLF

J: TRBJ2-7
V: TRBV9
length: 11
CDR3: ASSPRYAGEQY

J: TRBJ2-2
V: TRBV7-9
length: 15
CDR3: ASSPTTGTESTGELF

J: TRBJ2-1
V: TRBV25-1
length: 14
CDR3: ASSQRGPSSYNEQF

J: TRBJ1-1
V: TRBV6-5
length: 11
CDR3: ASTSSLNTEAF

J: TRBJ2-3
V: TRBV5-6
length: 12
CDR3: ASSYDWGGDTQY

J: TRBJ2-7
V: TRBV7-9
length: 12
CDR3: ASSLRQGDYEQY

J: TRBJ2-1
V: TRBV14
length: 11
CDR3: ASSRWPYNEQF

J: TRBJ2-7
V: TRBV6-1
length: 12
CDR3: ASRAIGWSYEQY

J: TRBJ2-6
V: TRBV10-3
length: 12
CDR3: AVAGTSGANVLT

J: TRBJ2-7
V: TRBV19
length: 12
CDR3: ASSAGQGRREQY

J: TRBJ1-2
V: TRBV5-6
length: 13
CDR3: ASSLGTGRNYGYT

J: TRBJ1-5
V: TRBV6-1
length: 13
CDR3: ASSEEGRLNQPQH

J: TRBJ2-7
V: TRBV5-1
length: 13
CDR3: ASSSGTSEVYEQY